The source of this T cell receptor (beta chain) is a study of sequential checkpoint blockade in melanoma. Study-wide background: Randomization was 1:1 between first-line nivolumab→ipilimumab and ipilimumab→nivolumab.

Using immunoSEQ multiplex PCR, the repertoire was profiled, and TCRdb retains in-frame clones only, with some absent. This table holds under 8,000 clones, approximately 78% found once. With V trimmed by 6 bases and J by 0 bases, 8 bases remained unmatched. The CDR3 extends over 15 amino acids. Germline-derived CDR1 and CDR2 are SQVTM and ANQGSEA. Treatment defined: randomized to nivolumab then ipilimumab (arm A) or the reverse (arm B). The V and J genes are TRBV29-1 and TRBJ2-1, with 7 bases aligning to TRBD2. This material consisted of CD8+ T cells sorted from blood (inferred from file names), taken from a patient given nivolumab and ipilimumab in sequence. The receptor was isolated from a human donor with melanoma. CDR3 coding DNA: TGCAGCGTCCATTCGCTAGCGGACTCCTACAATGAGCAGTTCTTC. Its protein product is CSVHSLADSYNEQFF.